Listed below are T cell receptor beta chains from one sample, sequenced in a study of blood T cell repertoires in COVID-19. TCRdb's copy holds only in-frame clones and misses some; the assay was immunoSEQ multiplex PCR. The repertoire holds about 49,000 clones, about 87% seen once, with approximately 4.3% in the top ten. The specimen was peripheral blood. All receptors derive from a human donor in a cohort sampled during active COVID-19. Both conserved end residues are part of each CDR3. The D gene is left open where the match is weak. The listing skips clone size in some rows; elsewhere it reads once, few, many or a size class.

abundance: .; d_gene: .; j_gene: TRBJ2-3; v_gene: TRBV2; CDR3nt: TGTGCCAGCAGTGATTCGAGCGGTGCGCAGTATTTT; CDR3aa: CASSDSSGAQYF
abundance: .; d_gene: .; j_gene: TRBJ1-3; v_gene: TRBV30; CDR3nt: TGTGCCTGGAGGTCAGGCTCTGGAAACACCATATATTTT; CDR3aa: CAWRSGSGNTIYF
abundance: .; d_gene: .; j_gene: TRBJ2-3; v_gene: TRBV9; CDR3nt: TGTGCCAGCAGCGTAGGGTGGGGTGGGAGCCCGCAGTATTTT; CDR3aa: CASSVGWGGSPQYF
abundance: .; d_gene: TRBD2; j_gene: TRBJ2-3; v_gene: TRBV14; CDR3nt: TGTGCCAGCACCTCAGAGGGGATAGCGGGAGATCGCGCAGATACGCAGTATTTT; CDR3aa: CASTSEGIAGDRADTQYF
abundance: once; d_gene: TRBD1; j_gene: TRBJ2-7; v_gene: TRBV28; CDR3nt: TGTGCCAGCAAGAGCCAACAAGGACAGGGGTATCGGGAGCAGTACTTC; CDR3aa: CASKSQQGQGYREQYF
abundance: .; d_gene: TRBD2; j_gene: TRBJ2-1; v_gene: TRBV6-6; CDR3nt: TGTGCCAGCAGACGGGGACTAGCGGATTACAATGAGCAGTTCTTC; CDR3aa: CASRRGLADYNEQFF
abundance: .; d_gene: .; j_gene: TRBJ2-1; v_gene: TRBV3-1/TRBV3-2; CDR3nt: TGTGCCAGCAGCCCACCAGGGGGGAGAGGGCCTTCCTACAATGAGCAGTTCTTC; CDR3aa: CASSPPGGRGPSYNEQFF
abundance: .; d_gene: TRBD2; j_gene: TRBJ2-7; v_gene: TRBV6-2/TRBV6-3; CDR3nt: TGTGCCAGCAGTTACCTAGCGGGAGGGCCGTACGAGCAGTACTTC; CDR3aa: CASSYLAGGPYEQYF
abundance: .; d_gene: .; j_gene: TRBJ2-5; v_gene: TRBV27; CDR3nt: TGTGCCAGCAGCTCACTAGGTTTTGTGTCCCAAGAGACCCAGTACTTC; CDR3aa: CASSSLGFVSQETQYF
abundance: once; d_gene: .; j_gene: TRBJ1-3; v_gene: TRBV5-6; CDR3nt: TGTGCCAGCAGCTTTTTGCAGGGAAGCACTGGAAACACCATATATTTT; CDR3aa: CASSFLQGSTGNTIYF
abundance: .; d_gene: TRBD1; j_gene: TRBJ1-1; v_gene: TRBV7-8; CDR3nt: TGTGCCAGCAATAAATATGGGGGACAGGGGGATACTGAAGCTTTCTTT; CDR3aa: CASNKYGGQGDTEAFF
abundance: .; d_gene: TRBD1; j_gene: TRBJ2-5; v_gene: TRBV27; CDR3nt: TGTGCCAGCAGTGTACTAACTCCCGGGACAGGGGAGAAGACCCAGTACTTC; CDR3aa: CASSVLTPGTGEKTQYF
abundance: .; d_gene: TRBD2; j_gene: TRBJ2-3; v_gene: TRBV29-1; CDR3nt: TGCAGCGTTGCTAGCGGGAGGCGCGATACGCAGTATTTT; CDR3aa: CSVASGRRDTQYF
abundance: .; d_gene: .; j_gene: TRBJ2-1; v_gene: TRBV7-2; CDR3nt: TGTGCCAGCAGCTTATCCTATGAGCAGTTCTTC; CDR3aa: CASSLSYEQFF
abundance: .; d_gene: TRBD1; j_gene: TRBJ1-2; v_gene: TRBV27; CDR3nt: TGTGCCAGCAGTCAAAGGACAGGGGTCGGCGGCTACACCTTC; CDR3aa: CASSQRTGVGGYTF
abundance: .; d_gene: .; j_gene: TRBJ2-3; v_gene: TRBV5-1; CDR3nt: TGCGCCAGCAGCTTGATCCGGGGAGATACGCAGTATTTT; CDR3aa: CASSLIRGDTQYF
abundance: .; d_gene: .; j_gene: TRBJ2-1; v_gene: TRBV5-1; CDR3nt: TGCGCCAGCAGCTCTCGGGAGGAGCAGTTCTTC; CDR3aa: CASSSREEQFF
abundance: .; d_gene: .; j_gene: TRBJ2-1; v_gene: TRBV28; CDR3nt: TGTGCCAGCAGTTTATCCGGCCCACGGGTTACGGATGAGCAGTTCTTC; CDR3aa: CASSLSGPRVTDEQFF
abundance: .; d_gene: TRBD2; j_gene: TRBJ2-7; v_gene: TRBV9; CDR3nt: TGTGCCAGCAGCCCCCTGGGGGGGGGCGAGCAGTACTTC; CDR3aa: CASSPLGGGEQYF
abundance: once; d_gene: .; j_gene: TRBJ1-4; v_gene: TRBV7-8; CDR3nt: TGTGCCAGCAGCTTGACGGGTTATGTTGAAAAACTGTTTTTT; CDR3aa: CASSLTGYVEKLFF
abundance: .; d_gene: TRBD1; j_gene: TRBJ2-1; v_gene: TRBV11-2; CDR3nt: TGTGCCAGCAGCTTAGCACCACGGACAGGGGGGTACAATGAGCAGTTCTTC; CDR3aa: CASSLAPRTGGYNEQFF
abundance: .; d_gene: .; j_gene: TRBJ2-7; v_gene: TRBV18; CDR3nt: TGTGCCAGCTCACCACCAGGGGGTGTGGGCGAGCAGTACTTC; CDR3aa: CASSPPGGVGEQYF
abundance: .; d_gene: TRBD2; j_gene: TRBJ2-3; v_gene: TRBV24-1; CDR3nt: TGTGCCACCAGTGATTTTTCTAGCGGAATCACAGATACGCAGTATTTT; CDR3aa: CATSDFSSGITDTQYF
abundance: .; d_gene: TRBD2; j_gene: TRBJ2-1; v_gene: TRBV30; CDR3nt: TGTGCCTGGAGTGTCGGCGGGAGCTCCTACAATGAGCAGTTCTTC; CDR3aa: CAWSVGGSSYNEQFF
abundance: .; d_gene: TRBD2; j_gene: TRBJ2-2; v_gene: TRBV7-7; CDR3nt: TGTGCTAGCAGCCCTAGCGGGAGGGCCCACGGGGAGCTGTTTTTT; CDR3aa: CASSPSGRAHGELFF
abundance: .; d_gene: .; j_gene: TRBJ1-4; v_gene: TRBV6-6; CDR3nt: TGTGCCAGCAGTCGGGACTTTCCAACTAATGAAAAACTGTTTTTT; CDR3aa: CASSRDFPTNEKLFF
abundance: .; d_gene: .; j_gene: TRBJ2-3; v_gene: TRBV3-1/TRBV3-2; CDR3nt: TGTGCCAGCAGCCAAGATCTAGCTAGCACAGATACGCAGTATTTT; CDR3aa: CASSQDLASTDTQYF
abundance: .; d_gene: TRBD1; j_gene: TRBJ1-5; v_gene: TRBV19; CDR3nt: TGTGCCAGTAGTATAAGCGCAGGGGGTCAGCCCCAGCATTTT; CDR3aa: CASSISAGGQPQHF
abundance: few; d_gene: .; j_gene: TRBJ2-7; v_gene: TRBV19; CDR3nt: TGTGCCAGTAGTTGGCAGGGGTCCTACGAGCAGTACTTC; CDR3aa: CASSWQGSYEQYF
abundance: once; d_gene: .; j_gene: TRBJ2-3; v_gene: TRBV11-2; CDR3nt: TGTGCCAGTGGCGGGATGGCAGATACGCAGTATTTT; CDR3aa: CASGGMADTQYF
abundance: .; d_gene: TRBD1; j_gene: TRBJ2-7; v_gene: TRBV10-3; CDR3nt: TGTGCCATCAGGAGGGGGCTAGAAGAGCAGTACTTC; CDR3aa: CAIRRGLEEQYF
abundance: once; d_gene: TRBD1; j_gene: TRBJ1-6; v_gene: TRBV19; CDR3nt: TGTGCCAGTTGTCCGTCTAGGGACAGCTCACCCCTCCACTTT; CDR3aa: CASCPSRDSSPLHF
abundance: .; d_gene: TRBD2; j_gene: TRBJ2-1; v_gene: TRBV4-3; CDR3nt: TGCGCCAGCAGCCAAGGGCTAGCGGGAGACGGTGAGCAGTTCTTC; CDR3aa: CASSQGLAGDGEQFF
abundance: once; d_gene: TRBD2; j_gene: TRBJ2-5; v_gene: TRBV5-4; CDR3nt: TGTGCCAGCAGCTTGGTCCGTACTCCGGGAGGGGCCCAGTACTTC; CDR3aa: CASSLVRTPGGAQYF
abundance: .; d_gene: TRBD2; j_gene: TRBJ2-1; v_gene: TRBV29-1; CDR3nt: TGCAGCGTTGAAGACCAAACTAGCGGGAGGGCTGAGCAGTTCTTC; CDR3aa: CSVEDQTSGRAEQFF
abundance: .; d_gene: TRBD1; j_gene: TRBJ2-3; v_gene: TRBV27; CDR3nt: TGTGCCAGCAGTCCGGACAGGGTATTAGAATATACGCAGTATTTT; CDR3aa: CASSPDRVLEYTQYF
abundance: .; d_gene: TRBD1; j_gene: TRBJ2-1; v_gene: TRBV5-3; CDR3nt: TGTGCCAGAAGCCGACAGGGGGGCGATGAGCAGTTCTTC; CDR3aa: CARSRQGGDEQFF
abundance: .; d_gene: TRBD1; j_gene: TRBJ2-7; v_gene: TRBV20-1; CDR3nt: TGCAGCAGGGGGCAGATCTACGAGCAGTACTTC; CDR3aa: CSRGQIYEQYF
abundance: .; d_gene: .; j_gene: TRBJ2-1; v_gene: TRBV7-9; CDR3nt: TGTGCCAGCAGCCCAAGTACTGGGCAGTTCTTC; CDR3aa: CASSPSTGQFF
abundance: .; d_gene: TRBD2; j_gene: TRBJ2-3; v_gene: TRBV10-3; CDR3nt: TGTGCCATCAGTGGGGGACTAGAGGGCACAGATACGCAGTATTTT; CDR3aa: CAISGGLEGTDTQYF
abundance: .; d_gene: TRBD1; j_gene: TRBJ1-3; v_gene: TRBV29-1; CDR3nt: TGCAGCGTTGAAGCCTGGACAGGTAGCTCTGGAAACACCATATATTTT; CDR3aa: CSVEAWTGSSGNTIYF